The rows below give T cell receptor beta chains drawn from one sample of a study of blood T cell repertoires in COVID-19. Assay used: immunoSEQ multiplex PCR; TCRdb lists only in-frame clones, some missing. The sample includes about 150,000 clones, over 80% seen only once; the top ten take over 5%. Sample: PBMCs or T cells enriched from blood (not recorded which). The origin of the receptors is a man in his sixties or seventies who had been exposed to COVID-19. CDR3s include the opening cysteine and the closing phenylalanine or tryptophan. A D gene is named only where the DNA matches it firmly. Clone size, where shown, is once, few, many, or a class for clones that have expanded.

cdr3_nt: TGTGCCAGCTCATCCCAGGGGTTTAACACCGGGGAGCTGTTTTTT
cdr3_aa: CASSSQGFNTGELFF
d_call: .
j_call: TRBJ2-2
v_call: TRBV18
clone_size: .

cdr3_nt: TGCGCCAGCAGCCAAGTAGAGGGAAATAACTATGGCTACACCTTC
cdr3_aa: CASSQVEGNNYGYTF
d_call: .
j_call: TRBJ1-2
v_call: TRBV4-1
clone_size: .

cdr3_nt: TGTGCCAGCAGTTATACGGGGCTAGCGGGAGGAAATGAGCAGTTCTTC
cdr3_aa: CASSYTGLAGGNEQFF
d_call: TRBD2
j_call: TRBJ2-1
v_call: TRBV6-5
clone_size: few

cdr3_nt: TGCGCCAGCAGCTCCCCTACAGGCCCGGAGACCCAGTACTTC
cdr3_aa: CASSSPTGPETQYF
d_call: .
j_call: TRBJ2-5
v_call: TRBV5-1
clone_size: .

cdr3_nt: TGTGCCTGGAGTGACGAAAAATTATTAACGGATTCACCCCTCCACTTT
cdr3_aa: CAWSDEKLLTDSPLHF
d_call: .
j_call: TRBJ1-6
v_call: TRBV30
clone_size: .

cdr3_nt: TGTGCCAGCAGCTGGCGGCCGGGACAGCGGGAGACCCAGTACTTC
cdr3_aa: CASSWRPGQRETQYF
d_call: .
j_call: TRBJ2-5
v_call: TRBV21-1
clone_size: .

cdr3_nt: TGTGCCAGCATAGAGGCAGGGGACGGGAACACTGAAGCTTTCTTT
cdr3_aa: CASIEAGDGNTEAFF
d_call: .
j_call: TRBJ1-1
v_call: TRBV3-1/TRBV3-2
clone_size: .

cdr3_nt: TGTGCCAGCATTCCTGAGGTGGGGGCGCGACAGCCCCAGCATTTT
cdr3_aa: CASIPEVGARQPQHF
d_call: .
j_call: TRBJ1-5
v_call: TRBV6-5
clone_size: .

cdr3_nt: TGCGCCAGCAGCCAAGCAGGGAATGAGCAGTTCTTC
cdr3_aa: CASSQAGNEQFF
d_call: .
j_call: TRBJ2-1
v_call: TRBV4-3
clone_size: .

cdr3_nt: TGCGCCAGCAGGGAGACAGGGACCACTGAAGCTTTCTTT
cdr3_aa: CASRETGTTEAFF
d_call: TRBD1
j_call: TRBJ1-1
v_call: TRBV10-2
clone_size: .

cdr3_nt: TGTGCCAGCAGTTACTCCAGACAGGGAAGGGGCTATGGCTACACCTTC
cdr3_aa: CASSYSRQGRGYGYTF
d_call: TRBD1
j_call: TRBJ1-2
v_call: TRBV6-6
clone_size: .

cdr3_nt: TGCGCCAGCAGCTTGGGGTTATTAGGGCAGGGGCAGTCACCCCTCCACTTT
cdr3_aa: CASSLGLLGQGQSPLHF
d_call: .
j_call: TRBJ1-6
v_call: TRBV5-1
clone_size: .

cdr3_nt: TGTGCCAGCAGTACAGGGATCACCGGGGAGCTGTTTTTT
cdr3_aa: CASSTGITGELFF
d_call: .
j_call: TRBJ2-2
v_call: TRBV6-5
clone_size: .

cdr3_nt: TGTGCCAGCTCTGACCCCGGGGGATCGCAGTTCTTC
cdr3_aa: CASSDPGGSQFF
d_call: .
j_call: TRBJ2-1
v_call: TRBV6-5
clone_size: once

cdr3_nt: TGTGCCAGCAGCTTGGCAGGGGAAACGAACACCGGGGAGCTGTTTTTT
cdr3_aa: CASSLAGETNTGELFF
d_call: .
j_call: TRBJ2-2
v_call: TRBV5-4
clone_size: few

cdr3_nt: TGTGCCAGCAACGCGAGAGAGAATGAAAAACTGTTTTTT
cdr3_aa: CASNARENEKLFF
d_call: .
j_call: TRBJ1-4
v_call: TRBV6-5
clone_size: .

cdr3_nt: TGTGCCAGCACCCTCGGAAGACAGGGCTATGGCTACACCTTC
cdr3_aa: CASTLGRQGYGYTF
d_call: TRBD1
j_call: TRBJ1-2
v_call: TRBV11-1
clone_size: .

cdr3_nt: TGTGCCAGCTCACCACCGGGGGGGTCGGGCTACAATGAGCAGTTCTTC
cdr3_aa: CASSPPGGSGYNEQFF
d_call: TRBD2
j_call: TRBJ2-1
v_call: TRBV18
clone_size: .

cdr3_nt: TGTGCCAGCAGCCAAAGGACGGGAGGCCATGCCACAGATACGCAGTATTTT
cdr3_aa: CASSQRTGGHATDTQYF
d_call: TRBD2
j_call: TRBJ2-3
v_call: TRBV3-1/TRBV3-2
clone_size: .

cdr3_nt: TGTGCCAGCAGCCGCGGGAGCGGGAGTTTCTATGAGCAGTTCTTC
cdr3_aa: CASSRGSGSFYEQFF
d_call: TRBD2
j_call: TRBJ2-1
v_call: TRBV7-2
clone_size: .

cdr3_nt: TGTGCCAGCAGCCGGAGGACTTCAAACACCGGGGAGCTGTTTTTT
cdr3_aa: CASSRRTSNTGELFF
d_call: .
j_call: TRBJ2-2
v_call: TRBV7-2
clone_size: .

cdr3_nt: TGTGCCAGCTGGACACTGAACACCGGGGAGCTGTTTTTT
cdr3_aa: CASWTLNTGELFF
d_call: .
j_call: TRBJ2-2
v_call: TRBV6-5
clone_size: .

cdr3_nt: TGTGCCACCAGTGAACCAGGGGGGGATACGCAGTATTTT
cdr3_aa: CATSEPGGDTQYF
d_call: .
j_call: TRBJ2-3
v_call: TRBV24-1
clone_size: .

cdr3_nt: TGTGCCAGCAGCTTATTAAGGACAGTGAACACTGAAGCTTTCTTT
cdr3_aa: CASSLLRTVNTEAFF
d_call: .
j_call: TRBJ1-1
v_call: TRBV11-2
clone_size: .

cdr3_nt: TGTGCCAGCAGTTGGGCCAAATCCCCAGGATCCTACGAGCAGTACTTC
cdr3_aa: CASSWAKSPGSYEQYF
d_call: .
j_call: TRBJ2-7
v_call: TRBV27
clone_size: .

cdr3_nt: TGTGCCAGTAGTAGCCAGTTGGGCGGGGGGTTCACAGATACGCAGTATTTT
cdr3_aa: CASSSQLGGGFTDTQYF
d_call: TRBD2
j_call: TRBJ2-3
v_call: TRBV19
clone_size: .

cdr3_nt: TGTGCCAGCAGCTACCATAGAGGTGAGCAGTTCTTC
cdr3_aa: CASSYHRGEQFF
d_call: .
j_call: TRBJ2-1
v_call: TRBV11-2
clone_size: .

cdr3_nt: TGTGCCAGCAGCTTTTTCGCAGGGCCGAGCTATGGCTACACCTTC
cdr3_aa: CASSFFAGPSYGYTF
d_call: .
j_call: TRBJ1-2
v_call: TRBV7-2
clone_size: few

cdr3_nt: TGTGCCTTCTCATATCGGCAGGGTTTTCAGCCCCAGCATTTT
cdr3_aa: CAFSYRQGFQPQHF
d_call: .
j_call: TRBJ1-5
v_call: TRBV30
clone_size: .

cdr3_nt: TGTGCCAGCAGTCCGCAGGGAAATGAGCAGTTCTTC
cdr3_aa: CASSPQGNEQFF
d_call: .
j_call: TRBJ2-1
v_call: TRBV3-1/TRBV3-2
clone_size: .

cdr3_nt: TGTGCCAGCAGCGACCCCCGCGAAGGAGGGAACACTGAAGCTTTCTTT
cdr3_aa: CASSDPREGGNTEAFF
d_call: .
j_call: TRBJ1-1
v_call: TRBV3-1/TRBV3-2
clone_size: few

cdr3_nt: TGTGCCAGCGGTGGGGGGGGCACAGATACGCAGTATTTT
cdr3_aa: CASGGGGTDTQYF
d_call: TRBD2
j_call: TRBJ2-3
v_call: TRBV27
clone_size: .

cdr3_nt: TGTGCCAGCCGTTCCGACAGGGGACCTTCTGGAAACACCATATATTTT
cdr3_aa: CASRSDRGPSGNTIYF
d_call: TRBD1
j_call: TRBJ1-3
v_call: TRBV11-2
clone_size: .

cdr3_nt: TGTGCCAGCAGCGCCGGACAGGGGGTCTCCTACAATGAGCAGTTCTTC
cdr3_aa: CASSAGQGVSYNEQFF
d_call: TRBD1
j_call: TRBJ2-1
v_call: TRBV9
clone_size: .

cdr3_nt: TGTGCCAGCAGCCAATCTGTGATAAGCCCCCAGCAGTACTTC
cdr3_aa: CASSQSVISPQQYF
d_call: .
j_call: TRBJ2-7
v_call: TRBV3-1/TRBV3-2
clone_size: .

cdr3_nt: TGTGCCAGCACCCCTCTAACAGGGAACACTGAAGCTTTCTTT
cdr3_aa: CASTPLTGNTEAFF
d_call: .
j_call: TRBJ1-1
v_call: TRBV6-5
clone_size: .

cdr3_nt: TGTGCCAGCAGCTTCGGTGGCTACACCTTC
cdr3_aa: CASSFGGYTF
d_call: .
j_call: TRBJ1-2
v_call: TRBV5-8
clone_size: .

cdr3_nt: TGTGCCAGTAGTCCGGGGGGGAGAGAGACCCAGTACTTC
cdr3_aa: CASSPGGRETQYF
d_call: TRBD2
j_call: TRBJ2-5
v_call: TRBV19
clone_size: once

cdr3_nt: TGTGCCAGCAGTTCCAGGACAGGGCGATACGACACTGAAGCTTTCTTT
cdr3_aa: CASSSRTGRYDTEAFF
d_call: TRBD1
j_call: TRBJ1-1
v_call: TRBV27
clone_size: once

cdr3_nt: TGTGCCAGCAGCACCCTTGACAGGGGTGATCAGCCCCAGCATTTT
cdr3_aa: CASSTLDRGDQPQHF
d_call: TRBD1
j_call: TRBJ1-5
v_call: TRBV9
clone_size: .

cdr3_nt: TGTGCCAGCGTCCAGCGGGGTTTGCAGGTCTCCTACAATGAGCAGTTCTTC
cdr3_aa: CASVQRGLQVSYNEQFF
d_call: TRBD2
j_call: TRBJ2-1
v_call: TRBV2
clone_size: .

cdr3_nt: TGCAGCGCTACCCTTTTAGAGGCGACTGAAGCTTTCTTT
cdr3_aa: CSATLLEATEAFF
d_call: .
j_call: TRBJ1-1
v_call: TRBV29-1
clone_size: .

cdr3_nt: TGTGCCAGCTCACCACCGGATCGGCTTGCGGAGGAAGCTTTCTTT
cdr3_aa: CASSPPDRLAEEAFF
d_call: .
j_call: TRBJ1-1
v_call: TRBV18
clone_size: .

cdr3_nt: TGTGCCAGCAGTGAGGACAGAGTCACAGATACGCAGTATTTT
cdr3_aa: CASSEDRVTDTQYF
d_call: .
j_call: TRBJ2-3
v_call: TRBV6-1
clone_size: .

cdr3_nt: TGTGCCAGCAGTGTACCCCGGGACAGGGGCAATCAGCCCCAGCATTTT
cdr3_aa: CASSVPRDRGNQPQHF
d_call: TRBD1
j_call: TRBJ1-5
v_call: TRBV28
clone_size: .

cdr3_nt: TGTGCCTGGAGTGTATCACCGGGGATGGGCTACACCTTC
cdr3_aa: CAWSVSPGMGYTF
d_call: .
j_call: TRBJ1-2
v_call: TRBV30
clone_size: .

cdr3_nt: TGTGCCAGCAGTGAAGAGGGACAGCTTAATGAAAAACTGTTTTTT
cdr3_aa: CASSEEGQLNEKLFF
d_call: TRBD1
j_call: TRBJ1-4
v_call: TRBV2
clone_size: .

cdr3_nt: TGCGCCAGCAGCTTGACAGGGGGCGATCAGCCCCAGCATTTT
cdr3_aa: CASSLTGGDQPQHF
d_call: TRBD1
j_call: TRBJ1-5
v_call: TRBV5-1
clone_size: few

cdr3_nt: TGTGCCAGCACCCCAGGAGGGGGACAGATCTACGAGCAGTACTTC
cdr3_aa: CASTPGGGQIYEQYF
d_call: .
j_call: TRBJ2-7
v_call: TRBV28
clone_size: .

cdr3_nt: TGCGCCAGCAGCCAAAGCTCACAGGGATGGAACACTGAAGCTTTCTTT
cdr3_aa: CASSQSSQGWNTEAFF
d_call: .
j_call: TRBJ1-1
v_call: TRBV4-3
clone_size: .